The present entry profiles one T cell receptor beta chain with its context. The length of the CDR3 is 12 residues. V was trimmed by 0 bases and J by 10 bases, leaving 8 bases between them. The V gene's germline CDR1 is SEHNR and CDR2 FQNEAQ (reference sequence). Making the bulk TCR libraries relied on previously described methods and listed TCR primers. In TCRdb, the PCR reads were re-called with MiXCR into one record per CDR3 protein. This sample carries just under 650,000 distinct CDR3 sequences, 15% to 20% of them seen once, and the ten largest clones take around 0.9%. This sample was included in a study of molecular identifiers for immune sequencing clone quantification.

The clonotype was recovered from a human donor in good health. Some libraries in this study had Jurkat cell RNA spiked in. This chain uses TRBV7-9 with TRBJ2-3; D might be TRBD1 or TRBD2, each matching 5 bases. The sequenced sample consisted of naive CD8+ T cells from blood, with Jurkat cell RNA spiked in. Subset noted: FACS-sorted CD8+CD4-CCR7+CD45RA+ naive T cells. The CDR3 DNA follows: TGTGCCAGCAGCTTAGCGGGGACCGCGCAGTATTTT. This codes for CASSLAGTAQYF.